These T cell receptor beta chains were read from a single sample in a study of blood T cell repertoires in COVID-19. Some clones are missing from TCRdb's copy, which holds only in-frame ones; the method was immunoSEQ multiplex PCR. The sample records 270,000 or so clones, 82% being singletons. Sequencing was performed on peripheral blood. These receptors originate from a woman aged 18-35 years with acute or convalescent COVID-19. The CDR3 runs from the conserved cysteine through the conserved F or W. Fields, in order: CDR3 length, V gene, D gene, clone size, J gene, CDR3 DNA, CDR3 protein. A D gene is named only where the DNA matches it firmly. The listing skips clone size in some rows; elsewhere it reads once, few, many or a size class.

len: 13; v_gene: TRBV12-3/TRBV12-4; d_gene: TRBD1; abundance: -; j_gene: TRBJ2-1; CDR3nt: TGTGCCAGCAGGTCGGGACAGTACAATGAGCAGTTCTTC; CDR3aa: CASRSGQYNEQFF
len: 13; v_gene: TRBV6-5; d_gene: -; abundance: -; j_gene: TRBJ2-1; CDR3nt: TGTGCCAGCCTACCCCAGGCCGAGAATGAGCAGTTCTTC; CDR3aa: CASLPQAENEQFF
len: 15; v_gene: TRBV7-8; d_gene: -; abundance: -; j_gene: TRBJ1-3; CDR3nt: TGTGCCAGCAGCGCCGGACGGGGCTCTGGAAACACCATATATTTT; CDR3aa: CASSAGRGSGNTIYF
len: 13; v_gene: TRBV27; d_gene: -; abundance: -; j_gene: TRBJ2-3; CDR3nt: TGTGCCAGCCGGACTCTAAGACCAGATACGCAGTATTTT; CDR3aa: CASRTLRPDTQYF
len: 15; v_gene: TRBV19; d_gene: TRBD1; abundance: -; j_gene: TRBJ1-2; CDR3nt: TGTGCCAGTAGGGTGACAGGGGGGCCTAACTATGGCTACACCTTC; CDR3aa: CASRVTGGPNYGYTF
len: 15; v_gene: TRBV6-5; d_gene: TRBD2; abundance: -; j_gene: TRBJ2-4; CDR3nt: TGTGCCAGCAGTTCCCCGACTAGCGGGGGAAACATTCAGTACTTC; CDR3aa: CASSSPTSGGNIQYF
len: 18; v_gene: TRBV28; d_gene: -; abundance: -; j_gene: TRBJ1-4; CDR3nt: TGTGCCAGCAGTCCACCGGACGGGATCTTTGCAACTAATGAAAAACTGTTTTTT; CDR3aa: CASSPPDGIFATNEKLFF
len: 13; v_gene: TRBV12-3/TRBV12-4; d_gene: -; abundance: -; j_gene: TRBJ1-4; CDR3nt: TGTGCCAGCAGTTTCGGCGGGAATGAAAAACTGTTTTTT; CDR3aa: CASSFGGNEKLFF
len: 15; v_gene: TRBV6-4; d_gene: TRBD1; abundance: -; j_gene: TRBJ1-2; CDR3nt: TGTGCCAGCCGGGACAGGGACCAAAACAACTATGGCTACACCTTC; CDR3aa: CASRDRDQNNYGYTF
len: 16; v_gene: TRBV30; d_gene: -; abundance: once; j_gene: TRBJ2-7; CDR3nt: TGTGCCTGGAGTGTAAGTAGGAGTGCAGTCTCCTACGAGCAGTACTTC; CDR3aa: CAWSVSRSAVSYEQYF
len: 15; v_gene: TRBV11-1; d_gene: TRBD1; abundance: -; j_gene: TRBJ1-1; CDR3nt: TGTGCCAGCAGCTTAACAGGGGGCGCAGGCACTGAAGCTTTCTTT; CDR3aa: CASSLTGGAGTEAFF
len: 15; v_gene: TRBV6-5; d_gene: TRBD1; abundance: -; j_gene: TRBJ2-1; CDR3nt: TGTGCCAGCAGGACAGACAGGGGGCCTTACAATGAGCAGTTCTTC; CDR3aa: CASRTDRGPYNEQFF
len: 16; v_gene: TRBV19; d_gene: TRBD2; abundance: -; j_gene: TRBJ2-1; CDR3nt: TGTGCCAGTAGTATGGGGGGGGCTAGCGGGAGAAGTGAGCAGTTCTTC; CDR3aa: CASSMGGASGRSEQFF
len: 13; v_gene: TRBV9; d_gene: TRBD1; abundance: -; j_gene: TRBJ2-2; CDR3nt: TGTGCCAGCAGGGACAGGGAAACCGGGGAGCTGTTTTTT; CDR3aa: CASRDRETGELFF
len: 16; v_gene: TRBV6-9; d_gene: TRBD1; abundance: -; j_gene: TRBJ1-2; CDR3nt: TGTGCCATCGTTCCAGGTGGACAGGTTTGTTGTAATGGCTACACCTTC; CDR3aa: CAIVPGGQVCCNGYTF
len: 15; v_gene: TRBV18; d_gene: -; abundance: -; j_gene: TRBJ1-2; CDR3nt: TGTGCCAGCTCACCGTTGCGGGAGAGAAACTATGGCTACACCTTC; CDR3aa: CASSPLRERNYGYTF
len: 15; v_gene: TRBV5-1; d_gene: -; abundance: -; j_gene: TRBJ1-1; CDR3nt: TGCGCCAGCAGCTTGCCTAACTCAGGGGACACTGAAGCTTTCTTT; CDR3aa: CASSLPNSGDTEAFF
len: 16; v_gene: TRBV19; d_gene: TRBD2; abundance: -; j_gene: TRBJ2-7; CDR3nt: TGTGCCAGTAGTCCTATACCGGGACTAGCGAGTTGGGAGCAGTACTTC; CDR3aa: CASSPIPGLASWEQYF
len: 16; v_gene: TRBV21-1; d_gene: -; abundance: few; j_gene: TRBJ2-7; CDR3nt: TGTGCCAGCAGCAAAGCGCTATCTGGTAGAACCTACGAGCAGTACTTC; CDR3aa: CASSKALSGRTYEQYF
len: 15; v_gene: TRBV28; d_gene: TRBD2; abundance: -; j_gene: TRBJ2-1; CDR3nt: TGTGCCAGCAGTTTATGGGCTAGCGGGAGGGAAGAGCAGTTCTTC; CDR3aa: CASSLWASGREEQFF
len: 15; v_gene: TRBV4-3; d_gene: -; abundance: -; j_gene: TRBJ2-7; CDR3nt: TGCGCCAGCAGCCAACTACGCGGGCAGGCCTACGAGCAGTACTTC; CDR3aa: CASSQLRGQAYEQYF
len: 15; v_gene: TRBV7-8; d_gene: TRBD2; abundance: -; j_gene: TRBJ2-7; CDR3nt: TGTGCCAGCAGCTTAATAGCGGGAGGGGATTACGAGCAGTACTTC; CDR3aa: CASSLIAGGDYEQYF
len: 15; v_gene: TRBV30; d_gene: -; abundance: once; j_gene: TRBJ1-5; CDR3nt: TGTGCCTGGAGTTTCCAGCACTATAGCAATCAGCCCCAGCATTTT; CDR3aa: CAWSFQHYSNQPQHF
len: 12; v_gene: TRBV2; d_gene: -; abundance: -; j_gene: TRBJ1-1; CDR3nt: TGTGCCAGCAGTGACCGTCGGACTGAAGCTTTCTTT; CDR3aa: CASSDRRTEAFF
len: 15; v_gene: TRBV5-6; d_gene: -; abundance: -; j_gene: TRBJ2-5; CDR3nt: TGTGCCAGCAGCTTGGGACCCAGGGTACAAGAGACCCAGTACTTC; CDR3aa: CASSLGPRVQETQYF
len: 19; v_gene: TRBV6-1; d_gene: TRBD1; abundance: -; j_gene: TRBJ2-7; CDR3nt: TGTGCCAGCAGTGGACCGGGACAGGGGTACATGTGGGGGTCCTACGAGCAGTACTTC; CDR3aa: CASSGPGQGYMWGSYEQYF
len: 14; v_gene: TRBV6-6; d_gene: -; abundance: -; j_gene: TRBJ2-7; CDR3nt: TGTGCCAGCAGTTATGCAGCGGATGCCTACGAGCAGTACTTC; CDR3aa: CASSYAADAYEQYF
len: 15; v_gene: TRBV7-9; d_gene: TRBD1; abundance: -; j_gene: TRBJ1-6; CDR3nt: TGTGCCAGCAGCCCCGGGACAGCCCATAATTCACCCCTCCACTTT; CDR3aa: CASSPGTAHNSPLHF
len: 13; v_gene: TRBV27; d_gene: -; abundance: once; j_gene: TRBJ1-2; CDR3nt: TGTGCCAGCAGTCCTCAGGGGCAAGGTGGCTACACCTTC; CDR3aa: CASSPQGQGGYTF
len: 15; v_gene: TRBV5-1; d_gene: -; abundance: -; j_gene: TRBJ1-6; CDR3nt: TGCGCCAGCAGCTTGATCGGCGGGGGGGTATCACCCCTCCACTTT; CDR3aa: CASSLIGGGVSPLHF
len: 12; v_gene: TRBV30; d_gene: -; abundance: -; j_gene: TRBJ1-2; CDR3nt: TGTGCCTGGACTCGGGGGGCGAGTGGCTACACCTTC; CDR3aa: CAWTRGASGYTF
len: 18; v_gene: TRBV13; d_gene: -; abundance: once; j_gene: TRBJ2-7; CDR3nt: TGTGCCAGCAGCTTAACCCGCATTGGGGCGGTGAGCTCCTACGAGCAGTACTTC; CDR3aa: CASSLTRIGAVSSYEQYF
len: 14; v_gene: TRBV11-2; d_gene: -; abundance: -; j_gene: TRBJ2-7; CDR3nt: TGTGCCAGCAGCTCATCGACAGGAACCTACGAGCAGTACTTC; CDR3aa: CASSSSTGTYEQYF
len: 9; v_gene: TRBV5-4; d_gene: -; abundance: -; j_gene: TRBJ2-7; CDR3nt: TGTGCCAGGTTTCGCGAGCAGTACTTC; CDR3aa: CARFREQYF
len: 16; v_gene: TRBV19; d_gene: -; abundance: -; j_gene: TRBJ1-5; CDR3nt: TGTGCCAGTAGTAAAACCTCAGGGTATAGCAATCAGCCCCAGCATTTT; CDR3aa: CASSKTSGYSNQPQHF
len: 15; v_gene: TRBV7-8; d_gene: TRBD1; abundance: once; j_gene: TRBJ2-1; CDR3nt: TGTGCCAGCAGCTTAGTCCGGGACAGGGGCGGTGAGCAGTTCTTC; CDR3aa: CASSLVRDRGGEQFF
len: 15; v_gene: TRBV6-2/TRBV6-3; d_gene: TRBD1; abundance: -; j_gene: TRBJ2-1; CDR3nt: TGTGCCAGCAGTCGTCGGACAGGGGGTTACAATGAGCAGTTCTTC; CDR3aa: CASSRRTGGYNEQFF
len: 15; v_gene: TRBV28; d_gene: TRBD1; abundance: -; j_gene: TRBJ2-7; CDR3nt: TGTGCCAGCAGTTTTTTCGGGACAGATACCTACGAGCAGTACTTC; CDR3aa: CASSFFGTDTYEQYF
len: 15; v_gene: TRBV6-5; d_gene: TRBD1; abundance: -; j_gene: TRBJ2-7; CDR3nt: TGTGCCAGCAGCCTAGGACAGGGGGCCACCTACGAGCAGTACTTC; CDR3aa: CASSLGQGATYEQYF
len: 11; v_gene: TRBV30; d_gene: -; abundance: -; j_gene: TRBJ1-6; CDR3nt: TGTGCCTGGAGCAGTGGTTCACCCCTCCACTTT; CDR3aa: CAWSSGSPLHF
len: 16; v_gene: TRBV2; d_gene: -; abundance: -; j_gene: TRBJ1-2; CDR3nt: TGTGCCAGCACCCCAGGGCGCCAAAGGAGTGGCTATGGCTACACCTTC; CDR3aa: CASTPGRQRSGYGYTF
len: 13; v_gene: TRBV27; d_gene: TRBD1; abundance: -; j_gene: TRBJ2-1; CDR3nt: TGTGCCAGCAGTGCCGACAGGGGCAATGAGCAGTTCTTC; CDR3aa: CASSADRGNEQFF
len: 13; v_gene: TRBV19; d_gene: -; abundance: -; j_gene: TRBJ1-5; CDR3nt: TGTGCCAGTAGTGATACAGGGTATCAGCCCCAGCATTTT; CDR3aa: CASSDTGYQPQHF
len: 16; v_gene: TRBV2; d_gene: -; abundance: -; j_gene: TRBJ1-2; CDR3nt: TGTGCCAGCAGCCTACCTTTTTCGACAGCCAACTATGGCTACACCTTC; CDR3aa: CASSLPFSTANYGYTF
len: 14; v_gene: TRBV7-9; d_gene: -; abundance: -; j_gene: TRBJ2-2; CDR3nt: TGTGCCAGCAGCTCCCAGGGGAACACCGGGGAGCTGTTTTTT; CDR3aa: CASSSQGNTGELFF
len: 15; v_gene: TRBV19; d_gene: -; abundance: -; j_gene: TRBJ2-2; CDR3nt: TGTGCCAGTAACCCCGGGACTCAAAACACCGGGGAGCTGTTTTTT; CDR3aa: CASNPGTQNTGELFF
len: 14; v_gene: TRBV2; d_gene: TRBD2; abundance: -; j_gene: TRBJ2-3; CDR3nt: TGTGCCAGCAGCCTGACTAGCGGCACAGATACGCAGTATTTT; CDR3aa: CASSLTSGTDTQYF
len: 12; v_gene: TRBV12-3/TRBV12-4; d_gene: -; abundance: -; j_gene: TRBJ1-2; CDR3nt: TGTGCCAGCAGCTCTAATGACAGTGGCTACACCTTC; CDR3aa: CASSSNDSGYTF
len: 14; v_gene: TRBV5-1; d_gene: -; abundance: -; j_gene: TRBJ2-1; CDR3nt: TGCGCCAGCACTCCTGGGCTCTCCTACAATGAGCAGTTCTTC; CDR3aa: CASTPGLSYNEQFF
len: 13; v_gene: TRBV7-2; d_gene: TRBD1; abundance: -; j_gene: TRBJ1-1; CDR3nt: TGTGCCAGCAGCACACAGGGGTATACTGAAGCTTTCTTT; CDR3aa: CASSTQGYTEAFF
len: 15; v_gene: TRBV7-6; d_gene: TRBD1; abundance: -; j_gene: TRBJ2-5; CDR3nt: TGTGCCAGCAGCTTCCGGGACAGGGTGGGAGAGACCCAGTACTTC; CDR3aa: CASSFRDRVGETQYF
len: 18; v_gene: TRBV4-3; d_gene: TRBD2; abundance: few; j_gene: TRBJ2-2; CDR3nt: TGCGCCAGCAGCCAACAAGATTTAGGCGGGGGACTCACCGGGGAGCTGTTTTTT; CDR3aa: CASSQQDLGGGLTGELFF
len: 18; v_gene: TRBV4-3; d_gene: TRBD2; abundance: few; j_gene: TRBJ2-5; CDR3nt: TGCGCCAGCAGCCAAGATCTTCCCGCGACTAGCGGGACGGAGACCCAGTACTTC; CDR3aa: CASSQDLPATSGTETQYF